This entry concerns a single T cell receptor beta chain. The antigen remains undetermined. The record originates from a study of CD8 T cells in Susac syndrome. Study outcomes and limitations: The study conceded that its TCR sequencing and HLA analysis involved relatively few individuals.

RNA amounts of about 0.5 to 1 ug underwent reverse transcription with random hexamers. A multiplex approach, immunoSEQ multiplex PCR, amplified TCR beta CDR3 across 54 Vbeta and 13 Jbeta. A single record per CDR3 protein comes from TCRdb applying MiXCR to the immunoSEQ multiplex PCR reads. The sample carries around 160,000 distinct CDR3 sequences, roughly 94% recorded once. The multiple sclerosis control group comprised treatment-naive patients with stable or active relapsing-remitting disease. TEMRA cells were FACS-enriched, while CD8+ and CD4+ T cells were negatively isolated. V lost 0 bases and J lost 7, with 10 bases in between. The CDR3 runs 14 residues. Per the germline V gene, CDR1 is MNHEY and CDR2 is SVGAGI.

This chain connects TRBV6-5 to TRBJ1-5; D remains ambiguous. The source material was CD4+ T cells from PBMCs. This receptor was taken from a human donor with multiple sclerosis. The CDR3 DNA follows: TGTGCCAGCAGTTACTCATCGGAGTGGCAGCCCCAGCATTTT. The encoded protein is CASSYSSEWQPQHF.